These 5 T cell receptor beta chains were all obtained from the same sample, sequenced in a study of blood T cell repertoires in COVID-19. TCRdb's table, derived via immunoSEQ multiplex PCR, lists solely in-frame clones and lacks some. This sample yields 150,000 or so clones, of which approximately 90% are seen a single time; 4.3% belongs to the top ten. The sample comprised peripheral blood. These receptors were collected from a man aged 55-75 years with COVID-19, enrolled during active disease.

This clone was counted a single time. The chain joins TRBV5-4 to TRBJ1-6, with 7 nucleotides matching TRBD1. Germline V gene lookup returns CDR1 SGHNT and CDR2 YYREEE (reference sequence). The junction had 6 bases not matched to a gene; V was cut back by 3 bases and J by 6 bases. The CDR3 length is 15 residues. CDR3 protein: CASSSGQAGNSPLHF. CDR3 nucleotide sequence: TGTGCCAGCAGCTCTGGACAGGCGGGTAATTCACCCCTCCACTTT.

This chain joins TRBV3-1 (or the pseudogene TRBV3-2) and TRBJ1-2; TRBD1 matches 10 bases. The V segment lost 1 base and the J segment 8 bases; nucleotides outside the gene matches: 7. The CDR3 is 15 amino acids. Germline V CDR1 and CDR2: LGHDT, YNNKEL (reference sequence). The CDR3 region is CASSQAPGQGFGYTF. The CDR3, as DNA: TGTGCCAGCAGCCAAGCCCCGGGACAGGGGTTCGGCTACACCTTC.

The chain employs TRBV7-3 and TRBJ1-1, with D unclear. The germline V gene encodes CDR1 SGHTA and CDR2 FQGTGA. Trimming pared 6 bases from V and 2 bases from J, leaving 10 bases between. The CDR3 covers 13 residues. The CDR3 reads CASSLYSNTEAFF. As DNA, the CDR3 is TGTGCCAGCAGTCTTTATAGTAACACTGAAGCTTTCTTT.

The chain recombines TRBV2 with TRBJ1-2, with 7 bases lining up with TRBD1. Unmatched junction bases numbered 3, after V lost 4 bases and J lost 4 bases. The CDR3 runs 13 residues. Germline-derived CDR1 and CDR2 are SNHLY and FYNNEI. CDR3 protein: CASSVQGSYGYTF. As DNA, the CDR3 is TGTGCCAGCAGTGTACAGGGGAGCTATGGCTACACCTTC. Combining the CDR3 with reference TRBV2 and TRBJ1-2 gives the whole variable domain EPEVTQTPSHQVTQMGQEVILRCVPISNHLYFYWYRQILGQKVEFLVSFYNNEISEKSEIFDDQFSVERPDGSNFTLKIRSTKLEDSAMYFCASSVQGSYGYTFGSGTRLTVV.

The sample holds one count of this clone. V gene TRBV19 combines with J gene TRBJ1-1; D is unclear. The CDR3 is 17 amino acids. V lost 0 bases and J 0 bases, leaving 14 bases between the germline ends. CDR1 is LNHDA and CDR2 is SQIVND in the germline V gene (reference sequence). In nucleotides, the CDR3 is TGTGCCAGTAGTATAGATCTTTTGGGCGGGATGAACACTGAAGCTTTCTTT. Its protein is CASSIDLLGGMNTEAFF. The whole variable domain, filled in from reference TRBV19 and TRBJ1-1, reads DGGITQSPKYLFRKEGQNVTLSCEQNLNHDAMYWYRQDPGQGLRLIYYSQIVNDFQKGDIAEGYSVSREKKESFPLTVTSAQKNPTAFYLCASSIDLLGGMNTEAFFGQGTRLTVV.